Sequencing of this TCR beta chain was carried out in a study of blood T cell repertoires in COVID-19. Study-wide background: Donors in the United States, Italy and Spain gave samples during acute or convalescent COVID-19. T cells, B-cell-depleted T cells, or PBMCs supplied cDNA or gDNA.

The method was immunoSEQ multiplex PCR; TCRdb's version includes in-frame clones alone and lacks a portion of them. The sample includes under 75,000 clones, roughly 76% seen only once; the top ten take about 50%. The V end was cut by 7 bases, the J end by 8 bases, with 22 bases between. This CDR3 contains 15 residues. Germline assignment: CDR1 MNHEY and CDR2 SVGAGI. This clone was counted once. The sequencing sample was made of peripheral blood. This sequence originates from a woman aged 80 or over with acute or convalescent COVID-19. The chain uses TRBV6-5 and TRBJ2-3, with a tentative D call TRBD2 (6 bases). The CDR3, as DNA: TGTGCCAGCATTCCCCAAGGGCGGGGTGGCCGTACGCAGTATTTT. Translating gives CASIPQGRGGRTQYF.